The 23 T cell receptor beta chains below were found in one sample sequenced in a study of blood T cells in healthy people across ages. Using a J-beta primer mix together with a sample-barcoded 5' primer, a second PCR was run for about 6 to 11 cycles. TCRdb recomputed calls from the 5' RACE reads with MiXCR, one row per CDR3 protein. The data contain 540,000 or so distinct CDR3 sequences, 25% to 30% of them singletons. Sequencing input: blood. The receptors stem from a woman in her 70s in good health.

This clonotype was counted between two and nine times. J is TRBJ2-5 and V is TRBV6-2 or TRBV6-3; D is perhaps TRBD1 (5 bases). Trimming stripped 2 bases from V and 5 bases from J, with 12 bases between. The CDR3 totals 14 residues. Germline V lookup: CDR1 MNHEY, CDR2 SVGEGT. The CDR3 loop reads CASSYKGIEETQYF. In DNA, the CDR3 is TGTGCCAGCAGTTACAAGGGGATAGAGGAGACCCAGTACTTC.

This clonotype was seen only a few times. This CDR3 fails to terminate in the conserved phenylalanine or tryptophan, so it likely reflects a read error. The chain uses TRBV7-8 and TRBJ1-1; 9 bases are shared with TRBD1. CDR3 length equals 14 residues. V gave up 3 bases and J gave up 5 bases; unmatched junction bases: 4. Germline V gives CDR1 SGHVS, CDR2 FQNEAQ. The CDR3 sequence: CASSFQGQGTEAFL. In DNA form, the CDR3 reads TGTGCCAGCAGCTTCCAGGGACAGGGAACTGAAGCTTTCCTT.

Only a few counts were recorded for this clonotype. The genes are TRBV14 and TRBJ1-6; 7 bases match TRBD1. Looked up from germline, CDR1 is SGHDN and CDR2 is FVKESK. Unmatched junction bases numbered 7, after V lost 3 bases and J lost 5 bases. This CDR3 region has 16 residues. The CDR3 DNA reads TGTGCCAGCAGCCAGGTCGGACAGGCCGATAATTCACCCCTCCACTTT. Protein sequence: CASSQVGQADNSPLHF.

The chain joins TRBV4-1 to TRBJ1-2, with 7 nucleotides matching TRBD1. The germline V gene encodes CDR1 MGHRA and CDR2 YSYEKL. The CDR3 contains 17 residues. After removal of 3 bases from V and 5 bases from J, the junction contained 15 bases not matched to a gene. The chain's CDR3 is CASSHLSPGQRPYGYTF. The CDR3 DNA reads as TGCGCCAGCAGCCATTTAAGTCCGGGACAGAGACCTTATGGCTACACCTTC.

This clonotype was picked up many times. This chain uses TRBV6-5 with TRBJ1-1; D remains unclear. From germline, CDR1 is MNHEY and CDR2 SVGAGI. The CDR3 length is 14 residues. V was clipped by 2 bases and J by 0 bases, with 7 bases between them. CDR3 DNA: TGTGCCAGCAGTTACAACCGATTGAACACTGAAGCTTTCTTT. Its protein product is CASSYNRLNTEAFF.

This rearrangement joins TRBV7-6 to TRBJ2-2; 8 bases are a match to TRBD2. The CDR3 runs 18 residues. The V gene's germline CDR1 is SGHVS and CDR2 FNYEAQ. The V gene end was trimmed by 3 bases and the J gene end by 6 bases; junction bases not matched to a gene: 15. CDR3 nucleotide sequence: TGTGCCAGCAGCTTCGGCAGTAGCGGGGCCCGGGGGGCCGGGGAGCTGTTTTTT. Its protein product is CASSFGSSGARGAGELFF.

This clonotype has just a few counts. The chain has TRBV7-6 and TRBJ2-5, with D hard to call. Germline V CDR1 and CDR2: SGHVS, FNYEAQ. V lost 4 bases and J 5 bases, leaving 20 bases between the germline ends. The CDR3 loop spans 16 amino acids. CDR3 protein: CASSSELGLVGETQYF. In nucleotides, the CDR3 is TGTGCCAGCAGCTCCGAATTGGGCCTGGTAGGGGAGACCCAGTACTTC.

The table lists this clonotype with a few counts. The gene calls are TRBV7-2 and TRBJ2-5; D may be TRBD2 (5 bases). Germline CDR1 reads SGHTA; CDR2 reads FQGNSA. The CDR3 sequence is 10 residues long. V was cut by 11 bases and J by 5 bases, with 9 bases left in between. CDR3 amino acids: CAERGETQYF. CDR3 nucleotide sequence: TGTGCCGAGAGAGGGGAGACCCAGTACTTC.

The table lists this clonotype with many counts. The chain recombines TRBV12-3 or TRBV12-4 with TRBJ1-1; D remains unclear. The V end lost 3 bases, the J end lost 1 base, and 6 bases lay between the germline ends. The CDR3 consists of 13 residues. The DNA for the CDR3 is TGTGCCAGCAGTTTTGGGAGGAACACTGAAGCTTTCTTT. It is translated as CASSFGRNTEAFF.

This chain joins TRBV2 and TRBJ2-1; 11 nucleotides match TRBD2. Per the germline V gene, CDR1 is SNHLY and CDR2 is FYNNEI. Trimming took 7 bases from V and 9 from J; bases not matched to a gene: 8. The CDR3 consists of 14 residues. The CDR3 here is CASTISGGAFEQFF. For the CDR3, the DNA is TGTGCCAGCACGATTAGCGGGGGGGCCTTTGAGCAGTTCTTC. Supplemented by reference TRBV2 and TRBJ2-1, the full variable domain reads EPEVTQTPSHQVTQMGQEVILRCVPISNHLYFYWYRQILGQKVEFLVSFYNNEISEKSEIFDDQFSVERPDGSNFTLKIRSTKLEDSAMYFCASTISGGAFEQFFGPGTRLTVL.

The chain uses TRBV5-1 and TRBJ2-2; TRBD2 agrees at 7 bases. There are 18 residues in the CDR3. Germline lookup yields CDR1 SGHRS and CDR2 YFSETQ. Trimming at V came to 0 bases and at J to 7 bases, leaving 15 bases not matched to a gene. DNA for the CDR3: TGCGCCAGCAGCTTGGGTCTTACTAGCGCCCTGGAGGACGGGGAGCTGTTTTTT. Translation gives CASSLGLTSALEDGELFF.

The chain carries TRBV5-1 and TRBJ1-2; 7 nucleotides line up with TRBD1. Trimming removed 4 bases from V and 7 bases from J; junction bases left unmatched: 10. The CDR3 contains 14 residues. CDR1 and CDR2 from the germline V gene are SGHRS and YFSETQ. CDR3 DNA: TGCGCCAGCAGCACAGACGGGACAGTTCTTGGCTACACCTTC. This codes for CASSTDGTVLGYTF. Full variable domain (rest looked up from reference TRBV5-1 and TRBJ1-2): KAGVTQTPRYLIKTRGQQVTLSCSPISGHRSVSWYQQTPGQGLQFLFEYFSETQRNKGNFPGRFSGRQFSNSRSEMNVSTLELGDSALYLCASSTDGTVLGYTFGSGTRLTVV.

The chain uses TRBV5-1 and TRBJ1-2; D uncertain. The CDR3 extends over 17 amino acids. V lost 0 bases and J 8 bases, leaving 23 bases between the germline ends. The germline CDR1 and CDR2 sequences are SGHRS and YFSETQ. Here the CDR3 DNA reads TGCGCCAGCAGCTTGGGAACTGCGGAGGTGGGTCGAAGGGGCTACACCTTC. Translated, it gives CASSLGTAEVGRRGYTF.

This chain connects TRBV6-1 to TRBJ1-1; D gene unclear. The CDR3 contains 15 residues. Germline CDR1 reads MNHNS; CDR2 reads SASEGT. Trimming removed 3 bases at V and 1 base at J, with 12 bases between. For the CDR3, the DNA is TGTGCCAGCAGTGACCAGCCTTTCACGAACACTGAAGCTTTCTTT. Amino acids: CASSDQPFTNTEAFF.

The gene calls are TRBV5-1 and TRBJ1-3; D remains unclear. V was pared by 4 bases and J by 5 bases, with 7 bases between. The CDR3 has 12 amino acids. In germline, CDR1 is SGHRS, CDR2 YFSETQ. CDR3 protein: CASSGERNTIYF. The CDR3 DNA reads as TGCGCCAGCAGCGGGGAGAGAAACACCATATATTTT.

This clonotype was counted a few times. The chain uses TRBV5-1 and TRBJ2-2; D could derive from TRBD1 or TRBD2 (5 bases each). The germline V gene has CDR1 SGHRS and CDR2 YFSETQ. Trimming shortened V by 3 bases and J by 0 bases, and 15 bases separated the two germline ends. The CDR3 has 17 amino acids. The CDR3 is CASSYGTPYSNTGELFF. CDR3 DNA sequence: TGCGCCAGCAGCTATGGGACCCCTTATTCGAACACCGGGGAGCTGTTTTTT.

This clonotype was picked up a small number of times. The rearrangement links TRBV5-1 to TRBJ1-1; D gene uncertain. The germline CDR1 and CDR2 sequences are SGHRS and YFSETQ. V was clipped by 5 bases and J by 8 bases, with 13 bases between them. This CDR3 region has 12 residues. The CDR3 sequence is CASSFDPGEAFF. Here the CDR3 DNA reads TGCGCCAGCAGTTTTGACCCGGGAGAAGCTTTCTTT.

Details on this clonotype: At one boundary the junction diverges from the germline segment, which might be a read error. This sequence joins TRBV7-8 and TRBJ2-5, with D tentatively TRBD1 or TRBD2 (5 bases each). The CDR3 loop spans 15 amino acids. CDR1 SGHVS and CDR2 FQNEAQ come from the germline V gene. In DNA form, the CDR3 reads TGTGCCGGCAGCTTACTCGAGGGGTTCGGAGAGACCCAGTACTTC. Protein sequence: CAGSLLEGFGETQYF.

The chain uses TRBV29-1 and TRBJ1-1, with TRBD1 identical over 9 bases. V was pared by 5 bases and J by 0 bases, with 7 bases of the junction left unmatched. Germline V CDR1 and CDR2: SQVTM, ANQGSEA. The CDR3 runs 15 residues. DNA of the CDR3: TGCAGCGTTCGAAGTACAGGGGGCATGAACACTGAAGCTTTCTTT. This encodes CSVRSTGGMNTEAFF.

The chain uses TRBV4-3 and TRBJ2-4; possible D gene TRBD2, 5 bases. Looked up from germline, CDR1 is LGHNA and CDR2 is YSLEER. Deletions cut 0 bases from V and 1 base from J, with 10 bases between. This CDR3 has 16 residues. The CDR3 nucleotides are TGCGCCAGCAGCCAAGATATGGAGCGGGCCAAAAACATTCAGTACTTC. Translating it yields CASSQDMERAKNIQYF.

The V gene is TRBV29-1, the J gene TRBJ2-5, with a possible D match to TRBD1 (6 bases). With the DNA end fitting TRBJ2-7 better, the J assignment may be wrong. The germline V gene encodes CDR1 SQVTM and CDR2 ANQGSEA. The CDR3 runs 13 residues. This CDR3 is CSVRDTGSHEQYF. The CDR3 bases are TGCAGCGTCCGGGACACAGGCAGCCACGAGCAGTACTTC.

The chain couples TRBV27 to TRBJ1-1, with D possibly TRBD1 on 6 matching bases. Per germline, CDR1 MNHEY and CDR2 SMNVEV (reference sequence). CDR3 length: 13 residues. V dropped 6 bases and J dropped 4 bases, with 12 bases sitting between them. The CDR3 DNA is TGTGCCAGCAGACTAACAGGGAGCACTGAAGCTTTCTTT. Its translation is CASRLTGSTEAFF.

V and J are TRBV6-4 and TRBJ2-1, with D hard to call. CDR1 and CDR2 (germline): MRHNA, SNTAGT. This CDR3 has 13 amino acids. Trimming removed 4 bases at V and 2 bases at J, with 6 bases between. CDR3 DNA sequence: TGTGCCAGCAGTGCCCGGGCCTACAATGAGCAGTTCTTC. This sequence encodes CASSARAYNEQFF.